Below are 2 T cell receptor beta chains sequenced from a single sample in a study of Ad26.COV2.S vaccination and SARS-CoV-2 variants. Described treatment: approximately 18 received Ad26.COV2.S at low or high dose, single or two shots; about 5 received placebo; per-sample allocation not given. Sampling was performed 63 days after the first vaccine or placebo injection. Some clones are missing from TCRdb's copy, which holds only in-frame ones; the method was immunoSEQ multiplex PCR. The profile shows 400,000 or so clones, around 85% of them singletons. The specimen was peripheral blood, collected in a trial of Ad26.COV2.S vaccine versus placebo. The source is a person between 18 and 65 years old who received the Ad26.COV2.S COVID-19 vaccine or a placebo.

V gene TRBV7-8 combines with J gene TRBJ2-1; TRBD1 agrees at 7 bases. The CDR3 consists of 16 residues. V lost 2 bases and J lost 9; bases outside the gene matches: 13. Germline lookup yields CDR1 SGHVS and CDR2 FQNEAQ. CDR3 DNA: TGTGCCAGCAGCTTAACCCGATGGACAGGCCCCAGTGAGCAGTTCTTC. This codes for CASSLTRWTGPSEQFF.

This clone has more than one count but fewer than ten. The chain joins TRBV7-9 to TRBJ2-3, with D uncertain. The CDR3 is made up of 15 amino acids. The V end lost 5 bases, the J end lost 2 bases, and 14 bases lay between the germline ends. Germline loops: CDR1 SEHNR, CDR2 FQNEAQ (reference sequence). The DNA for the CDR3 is TGTGCCAGCAGCCCAGTGTCCGCGGTCACAGATACGCAGTATTTT. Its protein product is CASSPVSAVTDTQYF.